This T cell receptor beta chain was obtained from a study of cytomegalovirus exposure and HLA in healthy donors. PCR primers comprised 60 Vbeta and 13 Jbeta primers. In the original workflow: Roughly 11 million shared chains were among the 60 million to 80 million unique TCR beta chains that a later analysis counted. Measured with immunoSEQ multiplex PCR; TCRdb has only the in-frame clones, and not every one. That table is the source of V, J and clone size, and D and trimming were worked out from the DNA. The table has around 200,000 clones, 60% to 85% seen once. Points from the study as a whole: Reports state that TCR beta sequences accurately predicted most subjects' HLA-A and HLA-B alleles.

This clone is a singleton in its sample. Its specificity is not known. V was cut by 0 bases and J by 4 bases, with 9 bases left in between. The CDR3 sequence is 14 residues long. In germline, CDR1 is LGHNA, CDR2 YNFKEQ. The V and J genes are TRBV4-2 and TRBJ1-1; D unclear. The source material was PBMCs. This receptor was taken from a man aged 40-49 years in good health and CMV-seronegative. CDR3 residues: CASSQDFGVTEAFF. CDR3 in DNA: TGTGCCAGCAGCCAAGATTTCGGGGTCACTGAAGCTTTCTTT.